The T cell receptor (beta chain) described here comes from a study of shared clonotypes between healthy human individuals. This clone was seen only once. V lost 2 bases and J lost 1, with 13 bases in between. Germline loops: CDR1 SGHDT, CDR2 YYEEEE. The CDR3 has 15 amino acids. Method: immunoSEQ multiplex PCR; TCRdb's copy keeps in-frame clones and lacks some. Of roughly 1.5 million clones listed, under 99% are singletons. The TCR was taken from a man under 40 in good health. Material for sequencing was naive CD4+ T cells sorted from blood. Subset given: CD45RA+ positively selected. The chain uses TRBV5-6 and TRBJ2-7; D may be TRBD1 (5 bases). The CDR3 sequence: CASSLGHHQSYEQYF. The CDR3 DNA reads as TGTGCCAGCAGCTTAGGACACCATCAGTCCTACGAGCAGTACTTC.